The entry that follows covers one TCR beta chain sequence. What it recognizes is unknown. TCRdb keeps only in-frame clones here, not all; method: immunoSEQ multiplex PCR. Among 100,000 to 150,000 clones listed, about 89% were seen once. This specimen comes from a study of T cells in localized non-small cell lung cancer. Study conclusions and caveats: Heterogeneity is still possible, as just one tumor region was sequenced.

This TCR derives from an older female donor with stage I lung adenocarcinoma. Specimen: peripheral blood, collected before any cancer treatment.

This chain's CDR3 is CASSLAGTGVQETQYF. CDR3 DNA sequence: TGTGCCAGCAGTTTAGCCGGGACAGGGGTACAAGAGACCCAGTACTTC. The chain employs TRBV28 and TRBJ2-5; TRBD1 matches at 10 bases. CDR1 and CDR2 from the germline V gene are MDHEN and SYDVKM. CDR3 length equals 16 residues. V gave up 2 bases and J gave up 2 bases; unmatched junction bases: 5.